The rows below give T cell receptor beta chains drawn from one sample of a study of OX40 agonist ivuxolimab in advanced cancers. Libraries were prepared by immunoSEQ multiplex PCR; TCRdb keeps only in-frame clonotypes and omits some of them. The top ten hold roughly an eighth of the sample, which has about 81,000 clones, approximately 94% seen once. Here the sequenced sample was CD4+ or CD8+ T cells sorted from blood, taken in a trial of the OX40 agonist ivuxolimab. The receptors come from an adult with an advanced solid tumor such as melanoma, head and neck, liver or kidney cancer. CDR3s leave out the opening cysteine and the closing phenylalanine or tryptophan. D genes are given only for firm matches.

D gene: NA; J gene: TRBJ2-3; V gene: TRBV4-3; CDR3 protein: ASSQEDSSSSLSYTQY
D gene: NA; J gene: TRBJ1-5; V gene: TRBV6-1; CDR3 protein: ASSEAEHRSYSNQPQH
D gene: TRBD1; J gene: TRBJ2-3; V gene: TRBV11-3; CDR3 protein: ASSSGQGTDTQY
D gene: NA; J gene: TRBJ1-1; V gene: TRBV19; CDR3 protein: ASSIGEGQEGNTEAF
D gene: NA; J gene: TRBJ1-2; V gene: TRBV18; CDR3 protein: ASSPQDVTNYGYT
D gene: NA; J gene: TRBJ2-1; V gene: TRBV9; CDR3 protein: ASSVSPVMGLGSNEQF
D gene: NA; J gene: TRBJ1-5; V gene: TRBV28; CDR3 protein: ASSTHGGSQGQPQH
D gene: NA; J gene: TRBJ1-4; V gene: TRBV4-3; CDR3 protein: ASSQESHHGGNEKLF
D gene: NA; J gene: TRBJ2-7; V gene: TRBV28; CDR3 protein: ASSSPRGSYEQY
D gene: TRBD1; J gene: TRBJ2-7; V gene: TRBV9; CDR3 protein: ASSGTGTGFYEQY
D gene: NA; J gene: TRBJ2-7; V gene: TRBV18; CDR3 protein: ASSPVNQGGSYEQY
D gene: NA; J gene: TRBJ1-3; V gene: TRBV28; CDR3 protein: ASSLTGTGNTIY
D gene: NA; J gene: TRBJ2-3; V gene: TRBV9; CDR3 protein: ASSVVAGERADTQY
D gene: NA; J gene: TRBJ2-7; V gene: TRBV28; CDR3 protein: ASGWSGPYEQY
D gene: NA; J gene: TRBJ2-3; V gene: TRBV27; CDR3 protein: ASTPSPRADTQY
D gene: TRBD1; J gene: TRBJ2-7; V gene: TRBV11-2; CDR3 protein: ASSRRTGVPGYEQY
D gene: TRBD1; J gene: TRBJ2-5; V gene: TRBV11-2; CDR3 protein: ASSLDLTGGAETQY
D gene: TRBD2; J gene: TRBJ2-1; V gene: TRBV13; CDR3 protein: ASSLTDGTSDSLSNEQF
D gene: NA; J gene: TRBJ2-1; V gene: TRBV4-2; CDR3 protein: ASSQVGGNEQF
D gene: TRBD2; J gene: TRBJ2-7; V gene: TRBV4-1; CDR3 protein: ASSHGTSGTYEQY
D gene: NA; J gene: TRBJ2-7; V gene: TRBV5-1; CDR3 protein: ASSFHEQY
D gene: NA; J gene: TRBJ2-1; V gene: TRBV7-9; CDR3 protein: ASSLGGLDNEQF
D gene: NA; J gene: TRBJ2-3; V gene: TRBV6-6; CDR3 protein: ASSTISSHEGDTQY
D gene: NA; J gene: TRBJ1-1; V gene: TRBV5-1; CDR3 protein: ASTLSSDAEAF
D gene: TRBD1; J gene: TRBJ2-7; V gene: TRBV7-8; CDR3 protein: ASSLAEDRGLYEQY
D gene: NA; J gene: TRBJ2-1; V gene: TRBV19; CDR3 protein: ASSIRFSSSYNEQF
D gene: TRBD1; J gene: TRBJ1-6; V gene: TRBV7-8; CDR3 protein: ASSLVGRGHPKYSPLH
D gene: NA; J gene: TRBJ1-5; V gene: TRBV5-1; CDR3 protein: ASRSDWNQPQH
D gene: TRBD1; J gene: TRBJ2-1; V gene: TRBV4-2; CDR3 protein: ASSQDMGTGFGDEQF
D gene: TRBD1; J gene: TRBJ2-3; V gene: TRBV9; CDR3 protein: ASSAQGAADTQY
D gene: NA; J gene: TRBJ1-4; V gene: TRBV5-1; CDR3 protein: ASSLARGFGVTNEKLF
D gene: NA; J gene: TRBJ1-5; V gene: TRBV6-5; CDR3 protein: ASGQYDQPQH
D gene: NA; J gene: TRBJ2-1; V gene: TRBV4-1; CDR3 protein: ASSQGSAHNEQF
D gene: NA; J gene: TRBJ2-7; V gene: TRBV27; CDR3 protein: ASSLLGPYEQY
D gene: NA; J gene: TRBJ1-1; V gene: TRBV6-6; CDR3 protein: ASSYWSENTEAF
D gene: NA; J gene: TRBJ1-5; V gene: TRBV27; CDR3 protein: ASSLIGGVLEPQH
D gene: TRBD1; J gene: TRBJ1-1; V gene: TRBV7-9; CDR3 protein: ASSSDRAEAF
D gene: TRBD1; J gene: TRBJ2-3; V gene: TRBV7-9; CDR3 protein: ASRARDRGWDTQY
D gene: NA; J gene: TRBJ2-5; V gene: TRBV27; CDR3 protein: ASSPGTPQETQY
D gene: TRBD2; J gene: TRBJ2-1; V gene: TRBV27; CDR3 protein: ASTWREGLNEQF
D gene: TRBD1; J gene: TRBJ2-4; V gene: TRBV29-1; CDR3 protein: SVEDPGDRIENIQY
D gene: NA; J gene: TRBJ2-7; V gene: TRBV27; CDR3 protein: ASSALGFSSYEQY
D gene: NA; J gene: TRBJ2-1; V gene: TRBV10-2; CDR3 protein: ASSDWSSYNEQF
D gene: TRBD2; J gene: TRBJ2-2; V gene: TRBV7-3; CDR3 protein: ASSLQGVSGGTGELF
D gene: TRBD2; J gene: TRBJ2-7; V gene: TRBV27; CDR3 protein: ASSLYPRGGRFYEQY